The 30 T cell receptor beta chains presented below share a single source sample, sequenced in a study of T cell clonality in common variable immunodeficiency. General study results and limits: Fewer deletions and N-nucleotide insertions were reportedly seen in common variable immunodeficiency TCR beta sequences.

The repertoire was sequenced with immunoSEQ multiplex PCR; TCRdb's copy has only in-frame clones and lacks some. The repertoire shows 20,000 to 30,000 clones, none seen only once; the top ten take roughly 24%. Their target antigens are unknown. Source material: peripheral blood mononuclear cells. The receptors were gathered from a human donor with common variable immunodeficiency.

This clone has a count of ten or more. The sequence runs out 3 residues before the end of the CDR3; the remainder is reconstructed from the germline J gene. This chain connects TRBV5-1 to TRBJ1-1; D gene unclear. This CDR3 is 13 amino acids long. CDR1 and CDR2 from the germline V gene are SGHRS and YFSETQ. V lost 5 bases and J 5 bases, leaving 13 bases between the germline ends. CDR3 protein: CASSPIASTEAFF. The CDR3 bases that were read are TGCGCCAGCAGTCCGATCGCCAGTACTGAA.

This clone came up many times. The observed sequence ends 3 residues before the CDR3 terminus, with the missing tail filled in from the germline J gene. This chain uses TRBV5-6 with TRBJ2-2; the match to TRBD1 covers 7 bases. The ends lost 5 bases at V and 7 bases at J; junction bases unmatched: 5. The CDR3 is 13 residues long. Germline CDR1 SGHDT, CDR2 YYEEEE. CDR3 bases read: TGTGCCAGCAGAAAAGGACAGGTCGGGGAG. As protein: CASRKGQVGE. The whole CDR3 is CASRKGQVGELFF.

This clone was recorded many times. The read ends 3 residues shy of where the CDR3 ends; the end is completed using the germline J gene. The chain joins TRBV30 to TRBJ1-6, with D maybe TRBD1 (5 bases). Germline V gene data show CDR1 as GTSNPN and CDR2 as SVGIG (reference sequence). The germline V and J ends were trimmed by 1 base and 8 bases, with 9 bases remaining between them. This CDR3 has 13 residues. The CDR3 DNA, read in part, is TGTGCCTGGAGTGGCAGGGTCCATTCACCC. It is translated as CAWSGRVHSP. The full CDR3 protein reads CAWSGRVHSPLHF. The full variable domain, rest sourced from reference TRBV30 and TRBJ1-6, is SQTIHQWPATLVQPVGSPLSLECTVEGTSNPNLYWYRQAAGRGLQLLFYSVGIGQISSEVPQNLSASRPQDRQFILSSKKLLLSDSGFYLCAWSGRVHSPLHFGNGTRLTVT.

In the case of this clone: The CDR3 end is not reached by the read, which stops 3 residues before it; the germline J gene fills it in. The J gene is TRBJ2-2, the V gene TRBV5-5, with TRBD1 matching 9 bases. This CDR3 is 15 amino acids long. In germline, CDR1 is SGHKS, CDR2 YYEKEE (reference sequence). The V gene end was trimmed by 4 bases and the J gene end by 6 bases; junction bases not matched to a gene: 7. CDR3 loop: CASSIRDRVAGELFF. Incomplete CDR3 DNA: TGTGCCAGCAGCATCCGGGACAGGGTGGCCGGGGAG. Full variable domain (outside the CDR3, taken from reference TRBV5-5 and TRBJ2-2): DAGVTQSPTHLIKTRGQQVTLRCSPISGHKSVSWYQQVLGQGPQFIFQYYEKEERGRGNFPDRFSARQFPNYSSELNVNALLLGDSALYLCASSIRDRVAGELFFGEGSRLTVL.

The table lists this clone with many counts. The CDR3 is cut off 3 residues early in the read; its end comes from the germline J gene. The V gene is TRBV5-1, the J gene TRBJ1-3; D remains ambiguous. Germline CDR1 is SGHRS and CDR2 is YFSETQ. The CDR3 runs to 15 residues. Trimming pared 4 bases from V and 1 base from J, leaving 12 bases between. The sequenced part of the CDR3 DNA is TGCGCCAGCAGCCACGGTTTCCTGTCTGGAAACACC. Residues: CASSHGFLSGNT. The whole CDR3 sequence reads CASSHGFLSGNTIYF.

This clone was observed many times. The read stops 3 residues short of the end of the CDR3; the missing end is completed from the germline J gene. The chain links TRBV2 to TRBJ2-1; the D is unclear. Trimming stripped 2 bases from V and 9 bases from J, with 11 bases between. Germline CDR1 SNHLY, CDR2 FYNNEI. The CDR3 spans 13 residues. The CDR3 DNA, read in part, is TGTGCCAGCAGTGAAAGGGTGCAACTTGAG. Amino acid sequence: CASSERVQLE. The CDR3 in its entirety is CASSERVQLEQFF. Complete variable domain (other parts from reference TRBV2 and TRBJ2-1): EPEVTQTPSHQVTQMGQEVILRCVPISNHLYFYWYRQILGQKVEFLVSFYNNEISEKSEIFDDQFSVERPDGSNFTLKIRSTKLEDSAMYFCASSERVQLEQFFGPGTRLTVL.

This clone showed up many times. CDR3 residues: CSVEGIQGEYTEAFF. Partial CDR3 DNA: TGCAGCGTTGAGGGAATACAGGGGGAGTACACTGAA. The chain is built from TRBV29-1 and TRBJ1-1; the match to TRBD1 covers 8 bases. Read data end 3 residues before the CDR3 end; the end is taken from the germline J gene. The V segment lost 3 bases and the J segment 3 bases; nucleotides outside the gene matches: 9. Germline loops: CDR1 SQVTM, CDR2 ANQGSEA. The CDR3 totals 15 residues.

Many counts were recorded for this clone. With the read ending 3 residues before the CDR3 end, the germline J gene is used to fill in that end. The chain recombines TRBV6-2 or TRBV6-3 with TRBJ2-7, with 8 bases aligning to TRBD2. After removal of 6 bases from V and 2 bases from J, the junction contained 6 bases not matched to a gene. The CDR3 loop spans 14 amino acids. Germline CDR1 is MNHEY and CDR2 is SVGEGT. This CDR3 reads CASRTRGGPYEQYF. Partial CDR3 DNA: TGTGCCAGCAGAACCCGGGGGGGGCCCTACGAG.

In this sample, this clone turned up many times. Read coverage stops 3 residues before the CDR3 terminus; the germline J gene supplies the remainder. The chain links TRBV4-1 to TRBJ2-1, with 8 bases lining up with TRBD2. CDR1 and CDR2 (germline): MGHRA, YSYEKL. V lost 5 bases, J lost 8 bases, and 11 bases stayed unmatched. This CDR3 is 15 amino acids long. The CDR3 reads CASSAAGREVDEQFF. CDR3 bases read: TGCGCCAGCAGCGCCGCGGGGCGGGAGGTGGATGAG.

This clone showed up many times. The CDR3 goes on 3 residues after the read ends, and that part is filled in from the germline J gene. The chain recombines TRBV5-1 with TRBJ2-5, with TRBD2 matching 7 bases. V dropped 1 base and J dropped 1; count of bases not matched to a gene: 1. CDR1 is SGHRS and CDR2 is YFSETQ in the germline V gene. The length of the CDR3 is 14 residues. The covered CDR3 bases are TGCGCCAGCAGCTTGTCTAGCGGCCAAGAGACC. It codes for CASSLSSGQET. The entire CDR3 sequence reads CASSLSSGQETQYF. Supplemented by reference TRBV5-1 and TRBJ2-5, the full variable domain reads KAGVTQTPRYLIKTRGQQVTLSCSPISGHRSVSWYQQTPGQGLQFLFEYFSETQRNKGNFPGRFSGRQFSNSRSEMNVSTLELGDSALYLCASSLSSGQETQYFGPGTRLLVL.

This clone was recorded at least ten times. CDR3 bases read: TGTGCCAAGGGACAGGTGCCCTCTGGGGCCAACGTC. It encodes CAKGQVPSGANV. The entire CDR3 protein reads CAKGQVPSGANVLTF. The chain joins TRBV7-4 to TRBJ2-6, with TRBD1 matching over 8 bases. The read terminates 3 residues before the CDR3 end, so the remaining end is supplied by the germline J gene. Germline V gene sequence: CDR1 SGHVT, CDR2 SQSDAQ. This CDR3 has 15 residues. V lost 10 bases, J lost 0 bases, and 5 bases stayed unmatched.

This clone was picked up many times. With the read ending 3 residues before the CDR3 end, the germline J gene is used to fill in that end. The V gene is TRBV7-9, the J gene TRBJ2-5; D is ambiguous. V lost 3 bases to trimming and J lost 3 bases, with 8 bases between them. Germline CDR1 and CDR2: SEHNR and FQNEAQ (reference sequence). The CDR3 has 13 amino acids. CDR3 sequence: CASSFPSKETQYF. The sequenced part of the CDR3 DNA is TGTGCCAGCAGCTTCCCTAGTAAAGAGACC.

This clone occurred a few times. Mismatch with germline at one junction end may stem from a read error. The CDR3 end lies 3 residues beyond the end of the read and is filled in from the germline J gene. The genes are TRBV30 and TRBJ1-6, with D possibly matching TRBD1 (6 bases). Germline CDR1 GTSNPN, CDR2 SVGIG (reference sequence). The CDR3 consists of 17 residues. The CDR3 DNA, read in part, is TGTGCCTGGAGTGCGGACAGAATCAGCTCCTATAAGTCACCC. Its protein product is CAWSADRISSYKSP. The whole CDR3 sequence is CAWSADRISSYKSPLHF. Variable domain in full (rest from reference TRBV30 and TRBJ1-6): SQTIHQWPATLVQPVGSPLSLECTVEGTSNPNLYWYRQAAGRGLQLLFYSVGIGQISSEVPQNLSASRPQDRQFILSSKKLLLSDSGFYLCAWSADRISSYKSPLHFGNGTRLTVT.

This clone has ten or more counts. The read ends 3 residues shy of where the CDR3 ends; the end is completed using the germline J gene. V is TRBV5-4 and J is TRBJ1-1; no clear D gene. The V end was cut by 4 bases, the J end by 4 bases, with 14 bases between. This CDR3 has 14 residues. The germline gives CDR1 SGHNT, CDR2 YYREEE (reference sequence). The CDR3 sequence is CASSLTQGFTEAFF. CDR3 DNA, as far as it was read: TGTGCCAGCAGCCTTACCCAAGGTTTCACTGAA.

This clone was observed many times. Sequencing ends 3 residues short of the CDR3 end; the germline J gene provides the rest. The rearrangement links TRBV6-1 to TRBJ2-5; 9 positions match TRBD2. This CDR3 has 17 amino acids. CDR1 and CDR2 from the germline V gene are MNHNS and SASEGT. The V and J ends lost 1 base and 5 bases, in that order; junction bases with no gene match: 11. The part of the CDR3 DNA that was read is TGTGCCAGCAGTGAAGTTAGTAATAGCGGGAGACGGGAGACC. Translated: CASSEVSNSGRRET. The CDR3 as a whole reads CASSEVSNSGRRETQYF.

This clone was counted only a few times. The read terminates 3 residues ahead of where the CDR3 ends, so the germline J gene completes it. The gene calls are TRBV2 and TRBJ1-4, with D hard to call. Deletions cut 7 bases from V and 8 bases from J, with 17 bases between. CDR1 and CDR2 (germline): SNHLY, FYNNEI. This CDR3 spans 14 amino acids. This CDR3 is CASTHLLLPEKLFF. CDR3 DNA (partial): TGTGCCAGCACCCATCTCTTGCTACCAGAAAAA.

In its sample, this clone was seen many times. Read data end 3 residues before the CDR3 end; the end is taken from the germline J gene. V gene TRBV7-2 combines with J gene TRBJ2-5; 8 positions match TRBD2. This CDR3 region has 15 residues. V dropped 0 bases and J dropped 5; count of bases not matched to a gene: 5. Germline assignment: CDR1 SGHTA and CDR2 FQGNSA. The sequenced part of the CDR3 DNA is TGTGCCAGCAGCTTAGCAAGCGGGGGACTGGAGACC. It is translated as CASSLASGGLET. The CDR3, in full, reads CASSLASGGLETQYF.

In this sample, this clone turned up many times. Read sequence stops 3 residues before the CDR3 end, and the germline J gene provides the missing end. This chain uses TRBV6-1 with TRBJ1-4; D call uncertain. The CDR3 spans 14 residues. Germline V lookup: CDR1 MNHNS, CDR2 SASEGT. V gave up 4 bases and J gave up 6 bases, with 12 bases separating them. The CDR3 loop reads CASSVAGFDEKLFF. The part of the CDR3 DNA that was read is TGTGCCAGCAGTGTGGCAGGTTTCGATGAAAAA.

This clone was seen many times. The read is 3 residues too short to cover the CDR3 end, so that end is filled in from the germline J gene. J is TRBJ2-4 and V is TRBV18; TRBD1 matches at 7 bases. Unmatched junction bases numbered 4, after V lost 3 bases and J lost 5 bases. CDR3 length equals 14 residues. Germline V gene lookup returns CDR1 KGHSH and CDR2 LQKENI. Incomplete CDR3 DNA: TGTGCCAGCTCACCGGACAGGAACCAAAACATT. Translation gives CASSPDRNQNI. The complete CDR3 sequence is CASSPDRNQNIQYF.

This clone came up many times. The CDR3 end falls 3 residues outside the read, so it is completed with the germline J gene. This chain uses TRBV20-1 with TRBJ2-7, with 10 bases matching TRBD2. The V segment lost 5 bases and the J segment 2 bases; nucleotides outside the gene matches: 3. The CDR3 spans 13 residues. Germline-derived CDR1 and CDR2 are DFQATT and SNEGSKA (reference sequence). The sequenced CDR3 bases are TGCAGTGCTCTTAGCGGGAGGCCCTACGAG. Its translation is CSALSGRPYE. The whole CDR3 is CSALSGRPYEQYF.

This clone was picked up many times. The sequence runs out 3 residues before the end of the CDR3; the remainder is reconstructed from the germline J gene. Other DNA variants within this sample encode the same CDR3. V and J are TRBV18 and TRBJ1-5; 8 nucleotides align to TRBD1. CDR1 and CDR2 from the germline V gene are KGHSH and LQKENI. With V trimmed by 3 bases and J by 4 bases, 5 bases remained unmatched. This CDR3 has 15 amino acids. Incomplete CDR3 DNA: TGTGCCAGCTCACCCGACAGGGGAGGGAATCAGCCC. Its translation: CASSPDRGGNQP. In full, the CDR3 reads CASSPDRGGNQPQHF.

This clone was counted ten times or more. Sequencing ends 3 residues short of the CDR3 end; the germline J gene provides the rest. This chain joins TRBV7-9 and TRBJ2-1; possibly TRBD1 for D (5 bases). Trimming removed 2 bases from V and 8 bases from J, with 10 bases in between. CDR1 is SEHNR, CDR2 FQNEAQ, per germline (reference sequence). The CDR3 contains 13 residues. The CDR3 here is CASSLYGRDEQFF. The DNA read from the CDR3 is TGTGCCAGCAGCTTATATGGCAGGGATGAG.

The table lists this clone with a few counts. CDR3 sequence: CASSLWGRDNGEQFF. The CDR3 DNA, read in part, is TGTGCCAGCAGCTTATGGGGCAGGGACAATGGTGAG. The V call is TRBV7-9, the J call TRBJ2-1, with a tentative D call TRBD1 (6 bases). The read terminates 3 residues ahead of where the CDR3 ends, so the germline J gene completes it. Trimming took 2 bases from V and 9 from J, leaving 17 bases between them. Germline V gives CDR1 SEHNR, CDR2 FQNEAQ (reference sequence). This CDR3 contains 15 residues.

Ten or more counts support this clone. Read coverage stops 3 residues before the CDR3 terminus; the germline J gene supplies the remainder. This rearrangement joins TRBV7-2 to TRBJ2-1; TRBD2 aligns across 7 bases. There are 14 residues in the CDR3. CDR1 is SGHTA and CDR2 is FQGNSA in the germline V gene. With 5 bases clipped from V and 1 base from J, the junction kept 2 bases outside the gene matches. CDR3 loop: CASSKGLSYNEQFF. The part of the CDR3 DNA that was read is TGTGCCAGCAGCAAGGGACTATCCTACAATGAG. The variable domain in full, with the rest retrieved from reference TRBV7-2 and TRBJ2-1, is GAGVSQSPSNKVTEKGKDVELRCDPISGHTALYWYRQSLGQGLEFLIYFQGNSAPDKSGLPSDRFSAERTGGSVSTLTIQRTQQEDSAVYLCASSKGLSYNEQFFGPGTRLTVL.

In its sample, this clone was seen many times. Other nucleotide sequences in the sample specify the same CDR3. CDR3 DNA, as far as it was read: TGTGCCAGCTCACTAGGACTAAAAGAGACC. It translates to CASSLGLKET. The complete CDR3 reads CASSLGLKETQYF. The chain has TRBV18 and TRBJ2-5, with D possibly being TRBD2 (6 bases). The read ends 3 residues early relative to the CDR3; the germline J gene fills the gap. Trimming took 4 bases from V and 3 from J, leaving 9 bases between them. The CDR3 is 13 amino acids. Germline lookup yields CDR1 KGHSH and CDR2 LQKENI. Together with reference TRBV18 and TRBJ2-5, the CDR3 gives the full variable domain: NAGVMQNPRHLVRRRGQEARLRCSPMKGHSHVYWYRQLPEEGLKFMVYLQKENIIDESGMPKERFSAEFPKEGPSILRIQQVVRGDSAAYFCASSLGLKETQYFGPGTRLLVL.

At least ten counts were recorded for this clone. Read coverage stops 3 residues before the CDR3 terminus; the germline J gene supplies the remainder. V is TRBV7-6 and J is TRBJ1-5; D unclear. The CDR3 runs 14 residues. CDR1 and CDR2 (germline): SGHVS, FNYEAQ. With 5 bases removed from V and 2 bases from J, the gap between germline ends came to 10 bases. The sequenced CDR3 bases are TGTGCCAGCAGCCCCAACCGGGGCAATCAGCCC. This codes for CASSPNRGNQP. The entire CDR3 is CASSPNRGNQPQHF. The variable domain in full, completed from reference TRBV7-6 and TRBJ1-5, reads GAGVSQSPRYKVTKRGQDVALRCDPISGHVSLYWYRQALGQGPEFLTYFNYEAQQDKSGLPNDRFSAERPEGSISTLTIQRTEQRDSAMYRCASSPNRGNQPQHFGDGTRLSIL.

A word on this clone: The read is 3 residues too short to cover the CDR3 end, so that end is filled in from the germline J gene. The rearrangement joins TRBV2 to TRBJ2-2; maybe TRBD2 (6 bases). V lost 0 bases, J lost 6 bases, and 20 bases lay in between. The CDR3 has 18 amino acids. The germline gives CDR1 SNHLY, CDR2 FYNNEI. This chain's CDR3 is CASSEARLDVPPAGELFF. Incomplete CDR3 DNA: TGTGCCAGCAGTGAAGCGCGACTAGATGTCCCCCCCGCCGGGGAG.

This clone was seen only a few times. The observed sequence ends 3 residues before the CDR3 terminus, with the missing tail filled in from the germline J gene. The chain links TRBV5-6 to TRBJ2-7; D ambiguous. The CDR3 has 14 residues. Germline CDR1 SGHDT, CDR2 YYEEEE. Trimming took off 6 bases at V and 4 bases at J, with 17 bases between the two ends. CDR3 sequence: CASTGSPIAYEQYF. The DNA read from the CDR3 is TGTGCCAGCACCGGATCGCCCATAGCTTACGAG.

This clone appeared many times. The read halts 3 residues ahead of the CDR3 end, with the missing end drawn from the germline J gene. The chain links TRBV2 to TRBJ1-1; the D gene is possibly TRBD1 (6 bases). The CDR3 is 15 amino acids. Germline values: CDR1 SNHLY, CDR2 FYNNEI. The V gene lost 5 bases and the J gene lost 1 base, with 14 bases spanning the gap. The part of the CDR3 DNA that was read is TGTGCCAGCAGTACATCAGGGGCCCCGAACACTGAA. Translation: CASSTSGAPNTE. The whole CDR3 protein is CASSTSGAPNTEAFF. The variable domain in full, completed from reference TRBV2 and TRBJ1-1, reads EPEVTQTPSHQVTQMGQEVILRCVPISNHLYFYWYRQILGQKVEFLVSFYNNEISEKSEIFDDQFSVERPDGSNFTLKIRSTKLEDSAMYFCASSTSGAPNTEAFFGQGTRLTVV.

Many counts were recorded for this clone. The CDR3 end falls 3 residues outside the read, so it is completed with the germline J gene. The V gene is TRBV7-2, the J gene TRBJ1-2; D gene ambiguous. The CDR3 spans 14 residues. CDR1 and CDR2 from the germline V gene are SGHTA and FQGNSA. Trimming took 2 bases from V and 6 from J, leaving 13 bases between them. CDR3: CASSLMAESNGYTF. The sequenced part of the CDR3 DNA is TGTGCCAGCAGCTTAATGGCGGAATCCAATGGC.